The entry below describes one TCR beta chain. V gave up 0 bases and J gave up 7 bases, with 7 bases separating them. The CDR3 length is 13 residues. CDR1 is SGHAT and CDR2 is FQNNGV in the germline V gene. The data are from a study of blood T cell repertoires in COVID-19. TCRdb's table, derived via immunoSEQ multiplex PCR, lists solely in-frame clones and lacks some. In the table there are 260,000 or so clones, around four fifths of which are singletons. This TCR was recovered from a man older than 75 with acute or convalescent COVID-19. The chain couples TRBV11-2 to TRBJ1-5; no firm D call. Sequenced material: peripheral blood. This chain's CDR3 is CASSLDIRQPQHF. The DNA for the CDR3 is TGTGCCAGCAGCTTAGATATCAGGCAGCCCCAGCATTTT.